This entry is about one T cell receptor (beta chain). Brentuximab vedotin exposure varied among the patients, all of whom had relapsed after autologous stem cell transplantation. By magnetic negative selection, CD8+ T cells were isolated from the thawed PBMCs. Only in-frame clones appear in the TCRdb table, and some are missing; sequencing was by immunoSEQ multiplex PCR. The profile shows around 1,600 clones, approximately 80% of them singletons. The data were taken from a study of PD-1 blockade in classical Hodgkin lymphoma. The sequence came from a human donor with classical Hodgkin lymphoma. This sample comprised CD8+ T cells from blood, obtained at baseline.

In DNA form, the CDR3 reads TGTGCCATCAGTGAAGGGTACAATGAGCAGTTCTTC. This codes for CAISEGYNEQFF. J is TRBJ2-1 and V is TRBV10-3; no clear D. This CDR3 region has 12 residues. Germline V gives CDR1 ENHRY, CDR2 SYGVKD. Trimming stripped 3 bases from V and 4 bases from J, with 4 bases between.